In its sample, the clone carrying this T cell receptor beta chain was seen a few times. CDR1 is LGHNA and CDR2 is YNFKEQ in the germline V gene. Trimming removed 2 bases from V and 2 bases from J, with 12 bases in between. The CDR3 covers 15 residues. The data stem from a study of T cells after yellow fever vaccination. Each CDR3 protein is one row after TCRdb ran MiXCR on the 5' RACE reads. The data show some 560,000 distinct CDR3 sequences, less than 20% seen once. J is TRBJ1-2 and V is TRBV4-2; D ambiguous. This clonotype originated in a man aged 18 to 30 who received the YFV17D yellow fever vaccine. Source: PBMCs, taken 5 days after the first yellow fever vaccination. Here the CDR3 reads CASSQLSGINYGYTF. The CDR3 coding sequence is TGTGCCAGCAGCCAACTGTCGGGGATCAACTATGGCTACACCTTC.